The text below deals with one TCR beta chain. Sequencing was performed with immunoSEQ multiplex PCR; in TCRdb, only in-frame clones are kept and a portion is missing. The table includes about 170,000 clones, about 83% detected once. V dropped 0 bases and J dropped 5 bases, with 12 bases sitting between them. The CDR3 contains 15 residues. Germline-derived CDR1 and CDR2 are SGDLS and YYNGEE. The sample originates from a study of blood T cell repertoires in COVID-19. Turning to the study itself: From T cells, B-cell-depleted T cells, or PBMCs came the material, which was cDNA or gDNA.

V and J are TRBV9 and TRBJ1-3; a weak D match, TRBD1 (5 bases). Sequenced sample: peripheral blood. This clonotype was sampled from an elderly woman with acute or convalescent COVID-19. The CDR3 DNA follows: TGTGCCAGCAGCGTAGAGGCAGGGCGGAGAAACACCATATATTTT. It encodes CASSVEAGRRNTIYF.